This T cell receptor (beta chain) was sequenced during a study of blood T cell repertoires in COVID-19. Looking at the study overall: Acute and convalescent COVID-19 samples came from the United States, Italy and Spain. PBMCs, B-cell-depleted T cells, or T cells provided the cDNA or gDNA that made up the material.

V lost 7 bases and J lost 0; bases outside the gene matches: 1. This CDR3 has 13 amino acids. As handled by the study authors: Amplification of reference gene primers was used by the study to estimate nucleated cell counts. The method was immunoSEQ multiplex PCR; TCRdb's version includes in-frame clones alone and lacks a portion of them. V and J calls and clone size come straight from that table; D and trimming were deduced from the DNA. The sample includes around 210,000 clones, roughly 84% seen only once; the top ten take about 12%. This receptor was obtained from a human donor in a cohort sampled during active COVID-19. This chain joins TRBV12-3 or TRBV12-4 and TRBJ2-3; 7 bases are shared with TRBD1. Input material: peripheral blood. DNA for the CDR3: TGTGCCAGCACCAGGGGGAGCACAGATACGCAGTATTTT. It specifies CASTRGSTDTQYF.